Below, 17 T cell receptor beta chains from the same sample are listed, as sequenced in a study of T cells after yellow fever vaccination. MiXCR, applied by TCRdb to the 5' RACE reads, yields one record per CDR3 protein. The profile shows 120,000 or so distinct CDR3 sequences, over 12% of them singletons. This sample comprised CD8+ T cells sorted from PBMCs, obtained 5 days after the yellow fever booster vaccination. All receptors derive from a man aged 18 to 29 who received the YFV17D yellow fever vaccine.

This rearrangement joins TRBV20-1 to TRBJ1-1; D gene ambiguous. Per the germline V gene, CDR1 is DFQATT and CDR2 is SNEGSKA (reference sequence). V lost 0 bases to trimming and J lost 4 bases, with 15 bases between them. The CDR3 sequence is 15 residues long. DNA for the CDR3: TGCAGTGCTAGAGATCCCCGTTTAGGAGGCACTGAAGCTTTCTTT. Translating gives CSARDPRLGGTEAFF.

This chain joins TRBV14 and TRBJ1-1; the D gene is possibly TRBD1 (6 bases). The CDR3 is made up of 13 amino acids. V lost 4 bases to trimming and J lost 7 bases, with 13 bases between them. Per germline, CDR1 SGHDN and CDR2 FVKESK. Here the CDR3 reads CASSRLGAGEAFF. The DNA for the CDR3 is TGTGCCAGCAGCCGATTGGGGGCAGGTGAAGCTTTCTTT.

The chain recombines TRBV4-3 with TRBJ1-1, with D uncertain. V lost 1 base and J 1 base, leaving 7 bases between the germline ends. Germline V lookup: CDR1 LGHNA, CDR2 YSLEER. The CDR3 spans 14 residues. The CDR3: CASSQVEKNTEAFF. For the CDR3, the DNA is TGCGCCAGCAGCCAAGTAGAAAAGAACACTGAAGCTTTCTTT.

The CDR3 here is CASSPPLSGTGVTGELFF. In nucleotides, the CDR3 is TGTGCCAGCAGCCCGCCACTCTCCGGGACAGGGGTCACCGGGGAGCTGTTTTTT. This rearrangement joins TRBV12-3 or TRBV12-4 to TRBJ2-2, with 10 nucleotides matching TRBD1. The CDR3 spans 18 residues. V trimming: 6 bases; J trimming: 4 bases; junction bases outside the gene matches: 14.

CDR3 in amino acids: CASSFRDNTGELFF. The CDR3 DNA sequence: TGTGCCAGCAGCTTTAGAGACAACACCGGGGAGCTGTTTTTT. The chain combines TRBV9 with TRBJ2-2; D is uncertain. The CDR3 extends over 14 amino acids. CDR1 and CDR2 (germline): SGDLS, YYNGEE. Trimming took 4 bases from V and 2 from J, leaving 9 bases between them.

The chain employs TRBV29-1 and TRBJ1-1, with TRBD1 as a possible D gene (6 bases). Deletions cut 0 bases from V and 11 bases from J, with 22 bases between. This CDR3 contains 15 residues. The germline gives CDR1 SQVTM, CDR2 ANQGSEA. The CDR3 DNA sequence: TGCAGCGTTGAAGATCTTTCCAGGGGCCCGGGAGGGGCTTTCTTT. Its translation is CSVEDLSRGPGGAFF.

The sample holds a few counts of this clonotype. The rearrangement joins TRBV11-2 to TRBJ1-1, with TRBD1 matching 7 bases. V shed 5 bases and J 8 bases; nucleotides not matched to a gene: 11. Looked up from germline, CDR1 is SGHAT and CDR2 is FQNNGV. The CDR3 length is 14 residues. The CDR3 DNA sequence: TGTGCCAGCAGCCGGACAGGCAGACCAATAGAAGCTTTCTTT. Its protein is CASSRTGRPIEAFF.

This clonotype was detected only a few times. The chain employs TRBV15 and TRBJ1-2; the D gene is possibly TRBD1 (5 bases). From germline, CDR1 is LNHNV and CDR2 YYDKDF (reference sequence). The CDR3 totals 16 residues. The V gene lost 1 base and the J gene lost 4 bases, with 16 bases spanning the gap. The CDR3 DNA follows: TGTGCCACCAGCAGAGCCCCGGCAGGGAGTAGCTATGGCTACACCTTC. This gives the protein CATSRAPAGSSYGYTF.

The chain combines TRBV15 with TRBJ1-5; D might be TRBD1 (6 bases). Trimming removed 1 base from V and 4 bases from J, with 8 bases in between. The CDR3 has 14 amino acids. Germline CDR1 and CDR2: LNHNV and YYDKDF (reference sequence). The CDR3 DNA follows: TGTGCCACCAGCAGAGTTCAGGGGAATCAGCCCCAGCATTTT. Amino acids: CATSRVQGNQPQHF.

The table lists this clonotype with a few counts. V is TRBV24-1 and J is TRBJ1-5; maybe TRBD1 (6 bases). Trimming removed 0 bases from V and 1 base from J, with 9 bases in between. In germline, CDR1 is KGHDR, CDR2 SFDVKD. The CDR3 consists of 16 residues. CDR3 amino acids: CATSDLPDSSNQPQHF. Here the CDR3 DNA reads TGTGCCACCAGTGATTTGCCGGACAGCAGCAATCAGCCCCAGCATTTT.

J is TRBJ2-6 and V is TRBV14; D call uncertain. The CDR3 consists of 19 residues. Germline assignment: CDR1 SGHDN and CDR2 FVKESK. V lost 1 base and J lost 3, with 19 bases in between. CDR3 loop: CASSQAVGPVIFGANVLTF. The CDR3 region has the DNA TGTGCCAGCAGCCAAGCTGTAGGTCCGGTTATTTTTGGGGCCAACGTCCTGACTTTC. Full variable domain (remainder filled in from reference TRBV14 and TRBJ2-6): EAGVTQFPSHSVIEKGQTVTLRCDPISGHDNLYWYRRVMGKEIKFLLHFVKESKQDESGMPNNRFLAERTGGTYSTLKVQPAELEDSGVYFCASSQAVGPVIFGANVLTFGAGSRLTVL.

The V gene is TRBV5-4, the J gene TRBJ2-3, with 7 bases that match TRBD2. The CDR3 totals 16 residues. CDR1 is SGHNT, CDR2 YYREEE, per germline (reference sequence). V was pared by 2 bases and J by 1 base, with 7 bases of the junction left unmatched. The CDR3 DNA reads TGTGCCAGCAGCTTTATCAGCGGGGACGGCACAGATACGCAGTATTTT. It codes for CASSFISGDGTDTQYF.

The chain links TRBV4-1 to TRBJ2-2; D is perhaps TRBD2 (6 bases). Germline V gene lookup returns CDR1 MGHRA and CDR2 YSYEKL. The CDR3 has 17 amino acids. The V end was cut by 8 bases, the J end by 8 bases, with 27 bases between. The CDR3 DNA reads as TGCGCCAGCTCGACGACTGGCGGGGAGGTTAACGTTGGGGAGCTGTTTTTT. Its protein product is CASSTTGGEVNVGELFF.

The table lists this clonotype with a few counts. The CDR3 is CASSLAELRPQHF. The CDR3 region has the DNA TGTGCCAGCAGCTTGGCCGAATTAAGGCCCCAGCATTTT. V is TRBV5-5 and J is TRBJ1-5; D gene uncertain. Germline CDR1 and CDR2: SGHKS and YYEKEE (reference sequence). V shed 0 bases and J shed 9 bases, with 10 bases lying between them. This CDR3 contains 13 residues.

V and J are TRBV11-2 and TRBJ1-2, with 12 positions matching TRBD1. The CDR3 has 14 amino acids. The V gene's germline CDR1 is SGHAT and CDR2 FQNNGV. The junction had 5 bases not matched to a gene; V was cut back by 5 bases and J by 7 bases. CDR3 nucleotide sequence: TGTGCCAGCAGCATGGGACAGGGGGCGAGTGGCTACACCTTC. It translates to CASSMGQGASGYTF.

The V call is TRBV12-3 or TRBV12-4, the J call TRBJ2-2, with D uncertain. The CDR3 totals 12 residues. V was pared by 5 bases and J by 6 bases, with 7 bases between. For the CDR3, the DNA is TGTGCCAGCAGTCCCAACGCCGGGGAGCTGTTTTTT. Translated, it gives CASSPNAGELFF.

CDR3 DNA: TGTGCCAGCAGCTTAAACGAGGGGATGACAACTAATGAAAAACTGTTTTTT. It specifies CASSLNEGMTTNEKLFF. The chain is built from TRBV11-2 and TRBJ1-4; D is perhaps TRBD1 (5 bases). CDR1 and CDR2 from the germline V gene are SGHAT and FQNNGV. The V and J ends lost 2 bases and 0 bases respectively, with 13 bases between them. The CDR3 is made up of 17 amino acids.